This record covers a single T cell receptor beta chain. What it binds is not known. From germline, CDR1 is SQVTM and CDR2 ANQGSEA. V lost 3 bases and J lost 5, with 25 bases in between. The CDR3 is 18 residues long. PCR employed 60 Vbeta and 13 Jbeta primers. The assay was immunoSEQ multiplex PCR, and TCRdb's table has in-frame clones only and misses some. The data show about 150,000 clones, approximately 80% seen once. The sample is drawn from a study of cytomegalovirus exposure and HLA in healthy donors. Whole-study context: About 79 million unique TCRs from HLA-typed donors were held in an early data release. Study conclusions and caveats: In a later analysis, HLA-associated TCR beta chains were more clonally expanded than equally common others. Confirmation in vitro established that a few CMV-associated chains were specific for CMV antigens.

Sequenced input: PBMCs. This TCR was recovered from a woman between 40 and 55 years old in good health and CMV-seropositive. The J gene is TRBJ2-2, the V gene TRBV29-1; perhaps TRBD2 as D (7 bases). The CDR3 DNA is TGCAGCGTTGACCTGTGGAAGGGGGGAGGGTTGTATACCGGGGAGCTGTTTTTT. Its translation is CSVDLWKGGGLYTGELFF.